This TCR beta chain was identified during a study of OX40 agonist ivuxolimab in advanced cancers. The study's findings and limits: The study observed clonal expansion of CD4+ and CD8+ blood T cells by week 6 at 0.1 to 3.0 mg/kg.

The germline V gene encodes CDR1 SNHLY and CDR2 FYNNEI. The CDR3 totals 15 residues. Trimming took 3 bases from V and 4 from J, leaving 16 bases between them. Notes on this clone: The antigen is unknown.

Clones were sequenced by immunoSEQ multiplex PCR, and TCRdb holds only the in-frame ones, with some missing. The table shows just over 90,000 clones, with 92% occurring only once. V usage is TRBV2 and J usage is TRBJ2-7; TRBD2 might be the D (6 bases). This sample comprised CD4+ or CD8+ T cells sorted from blood, obtained in a trial of the OX40 agonist ivuxolimab. The sequence was collected from an adult with an advanced solid tumor such as melanoma, head and neck, liver or kidney cancer. DNA for the CDR3: TGTGCCAGCAGTGAGTACGGGAGTGTAGCTTACGAGCAGTACTTC. This sequence encodes CASSEYGSVAYEQYF.